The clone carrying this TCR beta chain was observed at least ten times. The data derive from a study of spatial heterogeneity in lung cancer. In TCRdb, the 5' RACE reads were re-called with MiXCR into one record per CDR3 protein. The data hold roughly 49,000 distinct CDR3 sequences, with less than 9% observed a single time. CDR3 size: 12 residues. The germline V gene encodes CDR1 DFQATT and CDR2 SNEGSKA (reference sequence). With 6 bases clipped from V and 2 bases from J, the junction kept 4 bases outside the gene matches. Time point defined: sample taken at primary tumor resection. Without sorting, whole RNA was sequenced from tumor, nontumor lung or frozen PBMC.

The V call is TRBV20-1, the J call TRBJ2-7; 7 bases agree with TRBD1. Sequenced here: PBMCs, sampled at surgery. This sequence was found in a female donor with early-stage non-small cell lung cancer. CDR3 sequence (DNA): TGCAGTGCAAGACAGGGCGCCTACGAGCAGTACTTC. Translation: CSARQGAYEQYF.